This TCR beta chain was profiled in a study of human T cells and chemical hapten exposure. With 3 bases clipped from V and 9 bases from J, the junction kept 10 bases outside the gene matches. The CDR3 covers 14 residues. Per the germline V gene, CDR1 is KGHSH and CDR2 is LQKENI. TCRdb fed the RACE reads into MiXCR, producing one record per CDR3 protein. This table holds tens of thousands of distinct CDR3 sequences, 30% to 35% found once. This clonotype has more than one count but fewer than ten. Described time point: patch test 1, 2 weeks after DPC sensitization. Regarding treatment: therapeutic diphenylcyclopropenone sensitization with weekly scalp DPC. Sequencing started from total RNA isolated from unfractionated whole blood.

The V gene is TRBV18, the J gene TRBJ1-2; 7 nucleotides line up with TRBD1. The source material was whole blood, sampled in connection with sensitization to the hapten diphenylcyclopropenone (DPC). This TCR was recovered from a man between 40 and 49 years old with alopecia areata. Some clones in this sample may be carry-over from other donors' samples. CDR3 in DNA: TGTGCCAGCTCACCTCCGACTGGGACAGCGAGCTACACCTTC. As protein: CASSPPTGTASYTF.